There are a few counts of the clone carrying this TCR beta chain. Its cognate antigen is unknown. The data originate from a study of blood T cells in healthy people across ages. V was clipped by 0 bases and J by 3 bases; unmatched bases: 6. The CDR3 totals 17 residues. Germline CDR1 SGDLS, CDR2 YYNGEE. The second PCR ran roughly 6 to 11 cycles with a sample-barcoded 5' primer and J-beta primers. Every cDNA was tagged by a template-switch adaptor with 12 random nucleotides. CDR3-containing paired-end reads numbering at least 2.5 million came from each sample. MiXCR, run by TCRdb on the 5' RACE reads, gives a single entry per CDR3 protein. This sample has roughly 560,000 distinct CDR3 sequences, with about 24% found just once. Study-level findings and limits: Higher diversity, along with more naive CD4+ cells, distinguished long-lived donors from aged donors. A strong correlation was found between TCR beta diversity and the percentage of naive T cells.

These data were also filed under a second study, of T cells of mothers and their children.

The TCR was taken from a boy aged 10-17 years in good health. The genes are TRBV9 and TRBJ2-3; the match to TRBD2 covers 11 bases. Specimen: blood. Here the CDR3 DNA reads TGTGCCAGCAGCGTAGCCATAGCGGGAGGGAGTACAGATACGCAGTATTTT. It yields the protein CASSVAIAGGSTDTQYF.